Given below is one T cell receptor (beta chain) in context. The target antigen is unknown. This record belongs to a study of cytotoxic CD8 clonotypes in ibrutinib-treated CLL. For the study at large: Among patients, some 25 responded partially and 2 completely; roughly 14 then stayed remitted and some twelve progressed after median about 74 months. General study points: Treatment saw public clonotypes, which were uncommon, either contract or stay stable. Patients with sustained remission and those progressing were sampled at differing times. Clonality went up at the time of ibrutinib response, stayed stable in sustained remission, and later dropped back toward its baseline level at progression.

The germline CDR1 and CDR2 sequences are SEHNR and FQNEAQ (reference sequence). This CDR3 is 13 amino acids long. The V and J ends lost 7 bases and 2 bases respectively, with 11 bases between them. TCRdb keeps only in-frame clones here, not all; method: immunoSEQ multiplex PCR. The data hold some 84,000 clones, with around 83% observed a single time. The source material was PBMCs, sampled before ibrutinib treatment. The rearrangement links TRBV7-9 to TRBJ1-2, with D unclear. This receptor was taken from a human donor with chronic lymphocytic leukemia. The CDR3 nucleotides read TGTGCCAGCACAAGAGGTAACAACTATGGCTACACCTTC. It translates to CASTRGNNYGYTF.